The 13 T cell receptor beta chains listed next were all sequenced from one sample in a study of blood T cell repertoires in COVID-19. TCRdb's table, derived via immunoSEQ multiplex PCR, lists solely in-frame clones and lacks some. The sample has approximately 150,000 clones, about 81% seen once. Sequencing input: peripheral blood. All receptors come from a human donor in a cohort sampled during active COVID-19.

The V call is TRBV30, the J call TRBJ1-1; TRBD1 aligns across 10 bases. V trimming: 8 bases; J trimming: 4 bases; junction bases outside the gene matches: 16. The germline CDR1 and CDR2 sequences are GTSNPN and SVGIG (reference sequence). The CDR3 has 16 residues. The CDR3 region has the DNA TGTGCCCAGCGGACAGGGGGGACTCTAAGGAGCACTGAAGCTTTCTTT. This sequence encodes CAQRTGGTLRSTEAFF.

The chain joins TRBV18 to TRBJ2-7; 9 bases line up with TRBD2. The V gene's germline CDR1 is KGHSH and CDR2 LQKENI. The CDR3 spans 15 residues. Trimming at V came to 3 bases and at J to 6 bases, leaving 9 bases not matched to a gene. In DNA form, the CDR3 reads TGTGCCAGCTCACCGTCACTAGCGGGTCTCGGCGAGCAGTACTTC. This encodes CASSPSLAGLGEQYF.

The DNA for the CDR3 is TGTGCCTGGCTACCTAGCGGGGGGAACAATGAGCAGTTCTTC. Protein product: CAWLPSGGNNEQFF. This rearrangement joins TRBV30 to TRBJ2-1; TRBD2 matches at 11 bases. The CDR3 consists of 14 residues. V gave up 5 bases and J gave up 5 bases; unmatched junction bases: 5. The V gene's germline CDR1 is GTSNPN and CDR2 SVGIG (reference sequence).

V usage is TRBV6-1 and J usage is TRBJ2-2; TRBD2 matches 8 bases. Trimming removed 5 bases from V and 6 bases from J; junction bases left unmatched: 8. The CDR3 has 15 residues. Germline V gives CDR1 MNHNS, CDR2 SASEGT. In DNA, the CDR3 is TGTGCCAGCAGTCTAGACGGGAGGGTATCCGGGGAGCTGTTTTTT. It specifies CASSLDGRVSGELFF.

The chain recombines TRBV18 with TRBJ1-1, with TRBD1 as a possible D gene (6 bases). The CDR3 is made up of 14 amino acids. Germline CDR1 and CDR2: KGHSH and LQKENI. Trimming removed 4 bases at V and 1 base at J, with 10 bases between. The CDR3 sequence is CASSRDTKNTEAFF. DNA for the CDR3: TGTGCCAGCTCACGGGACACTAAGAACACTGAAGCTTTCTTT.

The gene calls are TRBV7-8 and TRBJ1-5; the D gene is possibly TRBD1 (5 bases). V was shortened by 1 base and J by 0 bases, with 10 bases between the two germline ends. The V gene's germline CDR1 is SGHVS and CDR2 FQNEAQ. The CDR3 totals 16 residues. The CDR3 region is CASSLEGAYSNQPQHF. CDR3 in DNA: TGTGCCAGCAGCTTAGAAGGGGCCTATAGCAATCAGCCCCAGCATTTT.

The gene calls are TRBV2 and TRBJ1-1, with TRBD1 matching over 7 bases. This CDR3 is 15 amino acids long. Germline CDR1 is SNHLY and CDR2 is FYNNEI. The trim removed 4 bases at V and 1 base at J, leaving 6 bases unmatched. DNA for the CDR3: TGTGCCAGCAGTGCCCCTTACAGGGGGAACACTGAAGCTTTCTTT. This gives the protein CASSAPYRGNTEAFF.

This chain connects TRBV5-1 to TRBJ2-7, with a tentative D call TRBD1 (6 bases). The CDR3 is made up of 15 amino acids. Germline-derived CDR1 and CDR2 are SGHRS and YFSETQ. V gave up 4 bases and J gave up 1 base, with 15 bases separating them. The CDR3 DNA sequence: TGCGCCAGCAGCCAATCTCCACAGGGATCCTACGAGCAGTACTTC. This translates into CASSQSPQGSYEQYF. The variable domain in full, with the rest retrieved from reference TRBV5-1 and TRBJ2-7, is KAGVTQTPRYLIKTRGQQVTLSCSPISGHRSVSWYQQTPGQGLQFLFEYFSETQRNKGNFPGRFSGRQFSNSRSEMNVSTLELGDSALYLCASSQSPQGSYEQYFGPGTRLTVT.

The chain carries TRBV7-2 and TRBJ2-3; 7 bases are a match to TRBD2. With V trimmed by 5 bases and J by 1 base, 9 bases remained unmatched. Germline lookup yields CDR1 SGHTA and CDR2 FQGNSA. This CDR3 region has 16 residues. This CDR3 is CASSPGGGAGTDTQYF. The CDR3 DNA follows: TGTGCCAGCAGCCCTGGCGGGGGTGCTGGCACAGATACGCAGTATTTT.

The CDR3 DNA is TGTGCCAGCAGCCCCCTAGGGGGGGCGGCCAAAAACATTCAGTACTTC. It codes for CASSPLGGAAKNIQYF. The rearrangement joins TRBV5-4 to TRBJ2-4, with D perhaps matching TRBD2 (7 bases). Germline V gene data show CDR1 as SGHNT and CDR2 as YYREEE (reference sequence). V was shortened by 4 bases and J by 1 base, with 15 bases between the two germline ends. This CDR3 is 16 amino acids long.

The chain uses TRBV4-3 and TRBJ2-3; D might be TRBD2 (5 bases). V was pared by 3 bases and J by 4 bases, with 20 bases between. CDR3 length: 17 amino acids. Germline CDR1 reads LGHNA; CDR2 reads YSLEER. The CDR3 sequence is CASSHSSDSVGADTQYF. The DNA of the CDR3 is TGCGCCAGCAGCCATTCTTCGGATAGCGTGGGCGCAGATACGCAGTATTTT.

This chain links TRBV7-2 with TRBJ1-2; D not resolved. This CDR3 region has 14 residues. Trimming took 3 bases from V and 2 from J, leaving 10 bases between them. Germline V lookup: CDR1 SGHTA, CDR2 FQGNSA. The DNA of the CDR3 is TGTGCCAGCAGCTTCCCCCAGAAAAACTATGGCTACACCTTC. It specifies CASSFPQKNYGYTF.

The genes are TRBV18 and TRBJ1-2, with TRBD1 identical over 7 bases. Trimming removed 2 bases from V and 1 base from J; junction bases left unmatched: 10. This CDR3 is built from 17 residues. CDR1 is KGHSH and CDR2 is LQKENI in the germline V gene. DNA of the CDR3: TGTGCCAGCTCACCAACCTCCCGGGACAGTGTTAACTATGGCTACACCTTC. Translating it yields CASSPTSRDSVNYGYTF.